This T cell receptor beta chain came from a study of T cell repertoires in cytomegalovirus infection. About the study: In public TCR beta signatures, there were indications of both CMV infection and matching HLA type. Study findings and constraints: Using cumulative public TCR beta family frequency, the authors identified those who carried CMV together with the relevant HLA. HLA-C-restricted CMV-specific TCR beta clonotypes were dominant in the ex vivo response.

Germline V lookup: CDR1 LGHNA, CDR2 YSLEER. The CDR3 spans 13 residues. Trimming stripped 0 bases from V and 3 bases from J, with 2 bases between. There are a few counts of this clonotype. Its antigen is as yet unknown. TCRdb ran MiXCR on the reads and lists one entry per CDR3 protein. The sample has 250,000 to 300,000 distinct CDR3 sequences; approximately 9.1% are singletons. This TCR was sampled from a human donor in good health (CMV status not recorded). Some clones in this sample may be carry-over from other donors' samples. This chain joins TRBV4-3 and TRBJ1-4; D is unresolved. The specimen sequenced was PBMCs. CDR3 in DNA: TGCGCCAGCAGCCAAGAGTCTAATGAAAAACTGTTTTTT. Amino acid sequence: CASSQESNEKLFF.